This TCR beta chain was captured in a study of tumor-infiltrating lymphocytes in primary liver carcinoma. On the study more broadly: Samples gave roughly 3.65 to 8 million productive TCRbeta reads, similar across tissue types.

From around 500 ng of total RNA, TCR beta-specific cDNA was reverse-transcribed using a constant-region primer. Construction of TCR beta libraries relied on three successive nested multiplex PCR rounds employing slightly modified ARM-PCR. A C-beta reverse primer was combined with TRBV1-TRBV30 forward primers in the first two PCR rounds, and each round had approximately 9 cycles. Each CDR3 protein is one row after TCRdb ran MiXCR on the multiplex PCR reads. This sample carries 95,000 to 150,000 distinct CDR3 sequences, around two thirds of them seen once, and the ten largest clones take around 8.5%. This clonotype was counted many times. Its specificity is not known. The source material, about 17-31 mg of unsorted bulk tissue, was used to co-extract RNA and DNA. Each tumor had five separate regions sampled. Study-level results: In tumor-adjacent and tumor-blood pairs, overlap was lower than in tumor region pairs.

V was pared by 6 bases and J by 7 bases, with 5 bases of the junction left unmatched. This CDR3 has 14 residues. From germline, CDR1 is MDHEN and CDR2 SYDVKM. The V and J genes are TRBV28 and TRBJ1-6; 8 bases are shared with TRBD1. Sequencing was done on a sample of liver tumor tissue from sampling region 1. The subset: tumor region T1, superior pole. This sequence originates from a woman aged 60 to 75 with primary liver carcinoma and hepatitis B virus infection. The DNA of the CDR3 is TGTGCCAGCAGCTCAGGACAGGGAAATTCACCCCTCCACTTT. Translation: CASSSGQGNSPLHF.